This entry lists 3 T cell receptor beta chains sequenced from one sample in a study of shared T cell receptors in the human thymus. Assay used: immunoSEQ multiplex PCR; TCRdb lists only in-frame clones, some missing. The data show hundreds of thousands of clones, 95% seen once. The sample comprised thymocytes. The receptors shown here come from a human donor.

V is TRBV7-6 and J is TRBJ2-5; D may be TRBD1 (6 bases). From germline, CDR1 is SGHVS and CDR2 FNYEAQ. V was clipped by 5 bases and J by 5 bases, with 9 bases between them. The CDR3 length is 12 residues. The chain's CDR3 is CASSTQGETQYF. In DNA, the CDR3 is TGTGCCAGCAGCACCCAGGGGGAGACCCAGTACTTC.

The chain carries TRBV28 and TRBJ2-1, with TRBD2 identical over 9 bases. Germline V gene sequence: CDR1 MDHEN, CDR2 SYDVKM. The CDR3 spans 17 residues. V shed 6 bases, J shed 6 bases, and the junction held 15 bases outside the gene matches. CDR3 coding DNA: TGTGCCAGCAGCCCGATCCTTAGCGGGAGAGATCCCAATGAGCAGTTCTTC. Residues: CASSPILSGRDPNEQFF. The full variable domain, rest sourced from reference TRBV28 and TRBJ2-1, is DVKVTQSSRYLVKRTGEKVFLECVQDMDHENMFWYRQDPGLGLRLIYFSYDVKMKEKGDIPEGYSVSREKKERFSLILESASTNQTSMYLCASSPILSGRDPNEQFFGPGTRLTVL.

The V gene is TRBV7-3, the J gene TRBJ1-1, with 7 bases lining up with TRBD1. CDR3 size: 14 residues. Germline V lookup: CDR1 SGHTA, CDR2 FQGTGA. After removal of 5 bases from V and 1 base from J, the junction contained 4 bases not matched to a gene. This chain's CDR3 is CASSPRDRNTEAFF. The CDR3 coding sequence is TGTGCCAGCAGCCCGAGGGACAGGAACACTGAAGCTTTCTTT.